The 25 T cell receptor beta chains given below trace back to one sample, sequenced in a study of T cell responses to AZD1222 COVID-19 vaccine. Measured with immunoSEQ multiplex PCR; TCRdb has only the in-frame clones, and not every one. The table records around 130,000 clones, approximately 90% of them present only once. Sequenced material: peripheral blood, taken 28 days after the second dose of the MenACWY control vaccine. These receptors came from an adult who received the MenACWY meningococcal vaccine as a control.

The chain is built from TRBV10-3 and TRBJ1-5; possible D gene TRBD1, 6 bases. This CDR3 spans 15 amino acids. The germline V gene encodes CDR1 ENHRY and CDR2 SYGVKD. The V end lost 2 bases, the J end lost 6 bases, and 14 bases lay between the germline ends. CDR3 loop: CAISERAGEGQPQHF. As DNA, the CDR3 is TGTGCCATCAGTGAGAGGGCAGGGGAAGGTCAGCCCCAGCATTTT.

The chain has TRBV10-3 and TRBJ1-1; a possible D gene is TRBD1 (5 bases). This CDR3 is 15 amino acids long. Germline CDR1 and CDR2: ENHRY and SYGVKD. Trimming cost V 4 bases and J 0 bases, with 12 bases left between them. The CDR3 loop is CAISAAGLMNTEAFF. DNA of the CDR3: TGTGCCATCAGTGCTGCAGGGCTCATGAACACTGAAGCTTTCTTT.

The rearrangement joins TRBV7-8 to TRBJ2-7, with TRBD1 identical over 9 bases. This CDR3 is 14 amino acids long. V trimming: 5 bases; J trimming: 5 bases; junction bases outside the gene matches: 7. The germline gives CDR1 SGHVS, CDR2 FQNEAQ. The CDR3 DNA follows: TGTGCCAGCAGCGACACGAGGACAGGGGACGAGCAGTACGTC. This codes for CASSDTRTGDEQYV.

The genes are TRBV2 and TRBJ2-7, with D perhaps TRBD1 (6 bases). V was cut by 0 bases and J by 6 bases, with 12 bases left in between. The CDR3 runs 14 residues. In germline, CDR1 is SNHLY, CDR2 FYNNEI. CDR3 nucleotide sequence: TGTGCCAGCAGTGAAGCGCCACAGGGAGTCGAGCAGTACTTC. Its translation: CASSEAPQGVEQYF. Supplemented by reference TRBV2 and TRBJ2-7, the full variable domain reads EPEVTQTPSHQVTQMGQEVILRCVPISNHLYFYWYRQILGQKVEFLVSFYNNEISEKSEIFDDQFSVERPDGSNFTLKIRSTKLEDSAMYFCASSEAPQGVEQYFGPGTRLTVT.

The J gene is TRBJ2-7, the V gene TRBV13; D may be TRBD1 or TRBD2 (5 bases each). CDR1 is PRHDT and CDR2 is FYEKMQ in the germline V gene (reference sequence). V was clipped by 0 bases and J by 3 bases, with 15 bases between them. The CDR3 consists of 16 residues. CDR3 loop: CASSLGLGPSGYEQYV. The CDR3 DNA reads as TGTGCCAGCAGCTTAGGCCTGGGACCTTCGGGCTACGAGCAGTACGTC.

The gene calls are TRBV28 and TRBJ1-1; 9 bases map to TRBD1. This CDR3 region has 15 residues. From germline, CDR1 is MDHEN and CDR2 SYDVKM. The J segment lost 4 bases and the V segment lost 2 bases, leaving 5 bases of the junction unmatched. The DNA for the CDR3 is TGTGCCAGCAGTTTAGACAGGGGGAAGGGCACTGAAGCTTTCTTT. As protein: CASSLDRGKGTEAFF.

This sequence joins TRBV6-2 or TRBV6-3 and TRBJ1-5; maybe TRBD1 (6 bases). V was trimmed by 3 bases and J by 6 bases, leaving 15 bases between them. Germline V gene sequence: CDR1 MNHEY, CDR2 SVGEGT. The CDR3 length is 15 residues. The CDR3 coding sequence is TGTGCCAGCAGTTATGATGGGGGGGCAAGTCAGCCCCAGCATTTT. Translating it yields CASSYDGGASQPQHF.

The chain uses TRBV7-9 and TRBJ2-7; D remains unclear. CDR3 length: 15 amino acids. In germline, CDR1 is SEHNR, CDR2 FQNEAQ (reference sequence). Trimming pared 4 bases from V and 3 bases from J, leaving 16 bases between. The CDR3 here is CASSSDRAHNYEQYF. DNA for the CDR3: TGTGCCAGCAGCTCAGACCGGGCTCACAACTACGAGCAGTACTTC.

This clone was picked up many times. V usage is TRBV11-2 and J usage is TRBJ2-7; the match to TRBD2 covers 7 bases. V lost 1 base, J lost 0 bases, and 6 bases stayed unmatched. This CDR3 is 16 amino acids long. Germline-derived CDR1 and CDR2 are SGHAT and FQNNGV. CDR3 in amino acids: CASSLVGGSTSYEQYF. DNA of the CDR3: TGTGCCAGCAGCTTAGTGGGCGGGAGTACCTCCTACGAGCAGTACTTC.

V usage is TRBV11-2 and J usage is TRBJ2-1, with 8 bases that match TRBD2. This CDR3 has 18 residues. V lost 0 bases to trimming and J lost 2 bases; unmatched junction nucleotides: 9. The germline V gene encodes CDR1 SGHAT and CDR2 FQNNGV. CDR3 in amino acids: CASSLDRTGGPTYNEQFF. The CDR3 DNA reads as TGTGCCAGCAGCTTAGATCGGACGGGAGGGCCCACCTACAATGAGCAGTTCTTC.

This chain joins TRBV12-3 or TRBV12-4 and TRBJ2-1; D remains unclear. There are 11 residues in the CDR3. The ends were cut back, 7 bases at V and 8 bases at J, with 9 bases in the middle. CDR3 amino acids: CASTRRDEQFF. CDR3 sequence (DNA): TGTGCCAGCACCCGTAGGGATGAGCAGTTCTTC.

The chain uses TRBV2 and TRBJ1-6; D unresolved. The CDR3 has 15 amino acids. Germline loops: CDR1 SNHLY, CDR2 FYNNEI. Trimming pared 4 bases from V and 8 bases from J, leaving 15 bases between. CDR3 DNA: TGTGCCAGCAGTGGTCGGAGTTGGGCCGATTCACCCCTCCACTTT. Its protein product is CASSGRSWADSPLHF.

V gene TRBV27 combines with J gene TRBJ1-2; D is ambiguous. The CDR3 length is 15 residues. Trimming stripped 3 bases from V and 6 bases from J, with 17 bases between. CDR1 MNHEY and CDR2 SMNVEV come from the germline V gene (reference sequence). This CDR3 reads CASSFMREVSDGYTF. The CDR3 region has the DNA TGTGCCAGCAGTTTTATGAGGGAAGTGAGTGATGGCTACACCTTC.

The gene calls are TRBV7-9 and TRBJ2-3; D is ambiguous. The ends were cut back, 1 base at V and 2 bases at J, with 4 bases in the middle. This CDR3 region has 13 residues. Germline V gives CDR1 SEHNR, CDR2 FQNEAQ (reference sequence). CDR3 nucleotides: TGTGCCAGCAGCTTAGTTGACACAGATACGCAGTATTTT. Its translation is CASSLVDTDTQYF.

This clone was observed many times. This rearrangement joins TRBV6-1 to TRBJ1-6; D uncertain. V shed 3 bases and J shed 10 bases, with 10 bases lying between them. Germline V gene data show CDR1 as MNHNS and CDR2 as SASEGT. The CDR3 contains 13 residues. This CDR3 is CASSERALSPLHF. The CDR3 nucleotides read TGTGCCAGCAGTGAGCGGGCTCTGTCACCCCTCCACTTT.

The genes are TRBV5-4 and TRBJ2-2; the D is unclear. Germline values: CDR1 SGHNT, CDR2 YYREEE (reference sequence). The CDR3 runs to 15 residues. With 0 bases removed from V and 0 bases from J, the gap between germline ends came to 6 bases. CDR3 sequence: CASSLDRANTGELFF. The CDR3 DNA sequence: TGTGCCAGCAGCTTGGATAGGGCGAACACCGGGGAGCTGTTTTTT.

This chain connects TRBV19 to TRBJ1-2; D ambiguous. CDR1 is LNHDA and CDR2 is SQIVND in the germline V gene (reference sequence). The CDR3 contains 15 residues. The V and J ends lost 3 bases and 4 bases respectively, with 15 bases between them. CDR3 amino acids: CASSIQDGGGYGYTF. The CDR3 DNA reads TGTGCCAGTAGTATTCAGGACGGAGGCGGCTATGGCTACACCTTC.

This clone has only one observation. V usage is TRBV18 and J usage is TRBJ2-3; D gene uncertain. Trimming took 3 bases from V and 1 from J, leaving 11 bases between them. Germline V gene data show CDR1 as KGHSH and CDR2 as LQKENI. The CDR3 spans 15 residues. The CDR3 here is CASSPDLLGTDTQYF. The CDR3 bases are TGTGCCAGCTCACCGGACCTATTGGGCACAGATACGCAGTATTTT.

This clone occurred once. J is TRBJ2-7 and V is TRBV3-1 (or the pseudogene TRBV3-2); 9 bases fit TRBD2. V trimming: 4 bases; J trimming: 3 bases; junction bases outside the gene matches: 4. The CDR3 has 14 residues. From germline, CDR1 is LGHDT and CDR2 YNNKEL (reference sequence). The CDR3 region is CASSRLREGYEQYF. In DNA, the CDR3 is TGTGCCAGCAGCCGTCTGCGGGAGGGCTACGAGCAGTACTTC.

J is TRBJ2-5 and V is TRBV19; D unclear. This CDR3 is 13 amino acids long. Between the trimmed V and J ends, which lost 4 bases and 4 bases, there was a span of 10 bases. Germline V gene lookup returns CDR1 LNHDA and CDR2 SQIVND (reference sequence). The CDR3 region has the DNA TGTGCCAGTAGTACCCTCCTCCGAGAGACCCAGTACTTC. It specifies CASSTLLRETQYF.

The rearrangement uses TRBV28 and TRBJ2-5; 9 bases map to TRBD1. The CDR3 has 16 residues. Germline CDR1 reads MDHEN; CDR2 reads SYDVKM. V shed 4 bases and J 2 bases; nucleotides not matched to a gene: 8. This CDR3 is CASSSPMGQGQETQYF. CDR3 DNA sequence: TGTGCCAGCAGTTCGCCAATGGGACAGGGACAAGAGACCCAGTACTTC.

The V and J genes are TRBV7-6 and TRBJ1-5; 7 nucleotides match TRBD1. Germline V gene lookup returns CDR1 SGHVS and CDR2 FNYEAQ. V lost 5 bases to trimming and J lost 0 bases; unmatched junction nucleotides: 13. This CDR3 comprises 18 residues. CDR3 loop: CASSPTAGQPISNQPQHF. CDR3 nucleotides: TGTGCCAGCAGCCCTACCGCGGGACAGCCGATTAGCAATCAGCCCCAGCATTTT. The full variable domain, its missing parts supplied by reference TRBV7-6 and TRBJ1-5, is GAGVSQSPRYKVTKRGQDVALRCDPISGHVSLYWYRQALGQGPEFLTYFNYEAQQDKSGLPNDRFSAERPEGSISTLTIQRTEQRDSAMYRCASSPTAGQPISNQPQHFGDGTRLSIL.

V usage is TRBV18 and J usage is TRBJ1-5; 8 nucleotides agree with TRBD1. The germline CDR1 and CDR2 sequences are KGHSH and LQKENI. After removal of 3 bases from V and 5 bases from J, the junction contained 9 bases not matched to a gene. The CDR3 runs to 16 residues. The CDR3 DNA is TGTGCCAGCTCACCTACGATTGGACAGGGCCATCAGCCCCAGCATTTT. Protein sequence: CASSPTIGQGHQPQHF.

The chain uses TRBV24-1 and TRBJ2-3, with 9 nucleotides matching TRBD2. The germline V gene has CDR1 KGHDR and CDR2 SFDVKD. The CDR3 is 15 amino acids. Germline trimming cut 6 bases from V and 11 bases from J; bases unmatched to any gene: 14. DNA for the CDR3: TGTGCCACCAGTAGTCTAGCGGGACCAGCTAGGGAGCAGTATTTT. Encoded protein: CATSSLAGPAREQYF.

CDR3 in DNA: TGTGCCAGTAGTTCCAGCGGACAGGAAGCTTTCTTT. It encodes CASSSSGQEAFF. The V gene is TRBV19, the J gene TRBJ1-1, with D possibly being TRBD1 (6 bases). Trimming pared 5 bases from V and 8 bases from J, leaving 12 bases between. The CDR3 extends over 12 amino acids. CDR1 LNHDA and CDR2 SQIVND come from the germline V gene (reference sequence).